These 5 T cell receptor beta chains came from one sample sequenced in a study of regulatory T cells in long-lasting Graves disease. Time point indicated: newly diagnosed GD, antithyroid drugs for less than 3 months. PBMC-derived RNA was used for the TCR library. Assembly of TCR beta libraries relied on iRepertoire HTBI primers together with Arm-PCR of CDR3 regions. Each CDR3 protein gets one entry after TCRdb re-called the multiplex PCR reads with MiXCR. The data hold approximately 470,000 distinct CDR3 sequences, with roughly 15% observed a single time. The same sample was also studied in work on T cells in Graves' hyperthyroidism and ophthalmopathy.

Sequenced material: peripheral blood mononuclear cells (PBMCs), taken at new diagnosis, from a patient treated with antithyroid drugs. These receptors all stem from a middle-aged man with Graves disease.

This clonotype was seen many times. In DNA form, the CDR3 reads TGTGCCAGCAGGCCGGGACTTTTGAGCTCCTATAATTCACCCCTCCACTTT. It yields the protein CASRPGLLSSYNSPLHF. V usage is TRBV2 and J usage is TRBJ1-6; maybe TRBD1 (5 bases). V was trimmed by 6 bases and J by 0 bases, leaving 15 bases between them. The CDR3 contains 17 residues. CDR1 and CDR2 from the germline V gene are SNHLY and FYNNEI.

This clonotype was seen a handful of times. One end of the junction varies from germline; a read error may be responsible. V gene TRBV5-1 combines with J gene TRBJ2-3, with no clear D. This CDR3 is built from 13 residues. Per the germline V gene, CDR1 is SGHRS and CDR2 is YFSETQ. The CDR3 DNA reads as TGCGCCAGCAGCTTGGGAAGCACAGATGCGCAGTATTTT. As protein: CASSLGSTDAQYF.

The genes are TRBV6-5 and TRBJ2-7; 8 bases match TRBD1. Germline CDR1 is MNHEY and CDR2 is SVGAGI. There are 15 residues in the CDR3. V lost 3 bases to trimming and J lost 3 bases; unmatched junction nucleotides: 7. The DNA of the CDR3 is TGTGCCAGCAGTTATTCGGACAGGGTTTACTACGAGCAGTACTTC. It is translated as CASSYSDRVYYEQYF.

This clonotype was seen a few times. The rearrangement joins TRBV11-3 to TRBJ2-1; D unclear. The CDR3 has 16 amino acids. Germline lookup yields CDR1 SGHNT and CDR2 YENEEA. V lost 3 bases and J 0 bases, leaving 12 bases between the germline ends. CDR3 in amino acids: CASSLRLLGSYNEQFF. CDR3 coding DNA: TGTGCCAGCAGCTTGCGGCTTCTGGGCTCCTACAATGAGCAGTTCTTC.

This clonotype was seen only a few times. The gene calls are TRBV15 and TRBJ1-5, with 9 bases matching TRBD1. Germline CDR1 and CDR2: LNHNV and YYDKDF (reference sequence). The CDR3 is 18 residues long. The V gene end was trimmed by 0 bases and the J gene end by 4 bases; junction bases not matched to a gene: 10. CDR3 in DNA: TGTGCCACCAGCAGAGATCAGGGACAGGGAAGTCGGAATCAGCCCCAGCATTTT. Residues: CATSRDQGQGSRNQPQHF.